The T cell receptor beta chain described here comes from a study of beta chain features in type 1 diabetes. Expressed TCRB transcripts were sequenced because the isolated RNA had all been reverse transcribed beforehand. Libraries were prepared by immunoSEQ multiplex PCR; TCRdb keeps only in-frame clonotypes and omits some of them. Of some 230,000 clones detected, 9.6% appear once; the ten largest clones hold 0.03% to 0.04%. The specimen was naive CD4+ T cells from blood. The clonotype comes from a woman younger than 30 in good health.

CDR3 region: CASSSAGGAFF. CDR3 nucleotides: TGTGCCAGCAGCTCGGCGGGTGGGGCTTTCTTT. J is TRBJ1-1 and V is TRBV7-8; D unclear. The CDR3 totals 11 residues. Trimming shortened V by 4 bases and J by 11 bases, and 11 bases separated the two germline ends. Germline V gene sequence: CDR1 SGHVS, CDR2 FQNEAQ.